This T cell receptor beta chain was found in a study of blood T cells in healthy people across ages. The study drew donors from healthy Caucasian individuals in Russia aged about 6 to 100. Primers used in a second PCR of about 7 to 11 cycles were a sample-barcoded 5' primer and a J-beta primer mix. Each of the samples gave a minimum of 2.5 million paired-end reads that contained CDR3. TCRdb redid the calling of the 5' RACE reads with MiXCR, one entry per CDR3 protein. The sample has about 800,000 distinct CDR3 sequences, 58% seen once. CDR3 length: 15 amino acids. V dropped 2 bases and J dropped 3; count of bases not matched to a gene: 7. Germline-derived CDR1 and CDR2 are SEHNR and FQNEAQ (reference sequence).

Material: blood. The sequence was collected from a man between 25 and 39 years old in good health. The chain is built from TRBV7-9 and TRBJ2-7; 7 bases agree with TRBD2. DNA of the CDR3: TGTGCCAGCAGCTTAAGTGGGGGGGAGTACTACGAGCAGTACTTC. It specifies CASSLSGGEYYEQYF.